Presented here are 26 T cell receptor beta chains from one specimen sequenced in a study of cytomegalovirus exposure and HLA in healthy donors. Researchers ran the PCR with 60 Vbeta and 13 Jbeta primers. Method: immunoSEQ multiplex PCR; TCRdb's copy keeps in-frame clones and lacks some. The table shows some 100,000 clones, with more than 60% occurring only once. Sequences were obtained from PBMCs. These receptors were taken from a female donor in good health and CMV-seronegative.

The table lists this clone with a count of one. The chain couples TRBV19 to TRBJ1-1; D is unresolved. Trimming stripped 7 bases from V and 0 bases from J, with 18 bases between. In germline, CDR1 is LNHDA, CDR2 SQIVND (reference sequence). This CDR3 comprises 16 residues. The CDR3 is CASTPPEVEMNTEAFF. The CDR3 nucleotides read TGTGCCAGTACACCGCCTGAGGTGGAAATGAACACTGAAGCTTTCTTT.

CDR3 protein: CASQQLAGGQETQYF. For the CDR3, the DNA is TGTGCCAGCCAACAGTTAGCGGGGGGGCAAGAGACCCAGTACTTC. V gene TRBV2 combines with J gene TRBJ2-5; 11 nucleotides align to TRBD2. There are 15 residues in the CDR3. The germline gives CDR1 SNHLY, CDR2 FYNNEI. The V and J ends lost 8 bases and 2 bases, in that order; junction bases with no gene match: 7.

V usage is TRBV6-5 and J usage is TRBJ2-5, with 7 bases matching TRBD1. This CDR3 has 14 residues. Per germline, CDR1 MNHEY and CDR2 SVGAGI. V lost 2 bases, J lost 2 bases, and 2 bases stayed unmatched. The CDR3 reads CASSYGTEQETQYF. DNA for the CDR3: TGTGCCAGCAGTTACGGGACAGAACAAGAGACCCAGTACTTC.

The sample holds one count of this clone. J is TRBJ2-7 and V is TRBV19, with D unresolved. The germline CDR1 and CDR2 sequences are LNHDA and SQIVND (reference sequence). The CDR3 totals 13 residues. The ends were cut back, 3 bases at V and 1 base at J, with 7 bases in the middle. The CDR3 region has the DNA TGTGCCAGTAGTATCGGTCTTTCCTACGAGCAGTACTTC. Its protein is CASSIGLSYEQYF.

This clone appeared a single time. The rearrangement links TRBV9 to TRBJ2-2; D may be TRBD1 (6 bases). Germline CDR1 is SGDLS and CDR2 is YYNGEE. Trimming shortened V by 0 bases and J by 4 bases, and 10 bases separated the two germline ends. This CDR3 has 15 amino acids. CDR3 in amino acids: CASSVASGATGELFF. CDR3 nucleotides: TGTGCCAGCAGCGTAGCCTCAGGGGCCACCGGGGAGCTGTTTTTT.

The CDR3 region is CASSLASSEAQYF. Here the CDR3 DNA reads TGTGCCAGCAGCTTAGCATCGTCCGAGGCCCAGTACTTC. V is TRBV7-6 and J is TRBJ2-5; D not certain. V was trimmed by 0 bases and J by 9 bases, leaving 11 bases between them. This CDR3 comprises 13 residues. CDR1 is SGHVS, CDR2 FNYEAQ, per germline.

The chain is built from TRBV27 and TRBJ2-7, with 11 bases matching TRBD2. This CDR3 contains 17 residues. After removal of 3 bases from V and 7 bases from J, the junction contained 14 bases not matched to a gene. Germline CDR1 and CDR2: MNHEY and SMNVEV (reference sequence). The DNA of the CDR3 is TGTGCCAGCAGTTTCCTAATTAGCGGGGGGGCCTCGGGAGAGCAGTACTTC. Translated: CASSFLISGGASGEQYF.

A word on this clone: The sample carries other DNA sequences with the same CDR3. The chain employs TRBV30 and TRBJ1-6; TRBD1 agrees at 7 bases. The CDR3 runs 13 residues. V lost 2 bases, J lost 7 bases, and 2 bases stayed unmatched. The germline CDR1 and CDR2 sequences are GTSNPN and SVGIG (reference sequence). This chain's CDR3 is CAWSPGGNSPLHF. The DNA of the CDR3 is TGTGCCTGGAGTCCAGGGGGGAATTCACCCCTCCACTTT.

The V gene is TRBV5-6, the J gene TRBJ2-6; 9 bases align to TRBD1. Germline V CDR1 and CDR2: SGHDT, YYEEEE. Trimming removed 6 bases from V and 4 bases from J; junction bases left unmatched: 11. This CDR3 has 17 amino acids. This chain's CDR3 is CASTETGGARGANVLTF. CDR3 DNA: TGTGCCAGCACCGAAACAGGGGGCGCGAGGGGGGCCAACGTCCTGACTTTC.

This clone was observed a few times. V usage is TRBV6-1 and J usage is TRBJ2-3, with D unclear. The CDR3 sequence is 14 residues long. Germline V CDR1 and CDR2: MNHNS, SASEGT. V was clipped by 2 bases and J by 5 bases, with 11 bases between them. CDR3 sequence reads: CASSESRLKDTQYF. The DNA for the CDR3 is TGTGCCAGCAGTGAATCGAGACTTAAAGATACGCAGTATTTT.

V and J are TRBV5-1 and TRBJ2-7; D possibly corresponds to TRBD2 (6 bases). Trimming left V 4 bases short and J 0 bases short, with 11 bases between. Germline-derived CDR1 and CDR2 are SGHRS and YFSETQ. CDR3 size: 14 residues. The CDR3 protein is CASSGGGSSYEQYF. The CDR3 DNA follows: TGCGCCAGCAGCGGAGGAGGGAGCTCCTACGAGCAGTACTTC.

The chain uses TRBV10-3 and TRBJ2-3; 13 bases map to TRBD2. Unmatched junction bases numbered 3, after V lost 5 bases and J lost 4 bases. The CDR3 sequence is 15 residues long. Germline V gene lookup returns CDR1 ENHRY and CDR2 SYGVKD. CDR3 residues: CAISKLAGGPDTQYF. CDR3 nucleotides: TGTGCCATCAGTAAACTAGCGGGGGGGCCAGATACGCAGTATTTT.

J is TRBJ2-5 and V is TRBV19; 8 bases match TRBD1. Looked up from germline, CDR1 is LNHDA and CDR2 is SQIVND (reference sequence). V was pared by 1 base and J by 5 bases, with 6 bases of the junction left unmatched. This CDR3 has 15 residues. CDR3 in amino acids: CASSIGGTGAETQYF. The CDR3, as DNA: TGTGCCAGTAGTATAGGAGGGACAGGAGCCGAGACCCAGTACTTC.

This clone was observed a handful of times. The rearrangement joins TRBV5-6 to TRBJ1-1; 7 bases fit TRBD1. The germline V gene has CDR1 SGHDT and CDR2 YYEEEE. The length of the CDR3 is 17 residues. After removal of 2 bases from V and 2 bases from J, the junction contained 12 bases not matched to a gene. CDR3 sequence reads: CASSLQGIPLFNTEAFF. The CDR3 nucleotides are TGTGCCAGCAGCTTACAGGGGATCCCCTTGTTTAACACTGAAGCTTTCTTT.

This chain links TRBV6-4 with TRBJ2-3; 10 nucleotides align to TRBD2. This CDR3 comprises 14 residues. V was pared by 5 bases and J by 2 bases, with 1 base of the junction left unmatched. CDR1 and CDR2 from the germline V gene are MRHNA and SNTAGT. CDR3 sequence (DNA): TGTGCCAGCAGTAGCGGGGGGGCCACAGATACGCAGTATTTT. Its protein is CASSSGGATDTQYF.

This clone was recorded only once. The chain carries TRBV5-8 and TRBJ1-4, with D possibly being TRBD1 (5 bases). CDR3 length equals 12 residues. V lost 3 bases to trimming and J lost 7 bases, with 7 bases between them. The germline V gene encodes CDR1 SGHTS and CDR2 YDEGEE. Here the CDR3 DNA reads TGTGCCAGCAGCTGGGGGGGTGAAAAACTGTTTTTT. Protein sequence: CASSWGGEKLFF.

V and J are TRBV5-1 and TRBJ2-3; possible D gene TRBD2, 5 bases. Trimming took off 5 bases at V and 6 bases at J, with 19 bases between the two ends. CDR3 size: 15 residues. CDR1 is SGHRS, CDR2 YFSETQ, per germline. The CDR3 loop reads CASRLDFAATDTQYF. In DNA form, the CDR3 reads TGCGCCAGCAGACTGGACTTTGCTGCCACCGATACGCAGTATTTT.

The rearrangement uses TRBV20-1 and TRBJ2-3; D is uncertain. The CDR3 extends over 11 amino acids. The V and J ends lost 6 bases and 2 bases respectively, with 6 bases between them. Germline-derived CDR1 and CDR2 are DFQATT and SNEGSKA (reference sequence). The CDR3, as DNA: TGCAGTGCAACGGTCACAGATACGCAGTATTTT. The encoded protein is CSATVTDTQYF.

The CDR3 DNA is TGTGCCTGGAGCAATACAGGTGGAAACACCATATATTTT. This translates into CAWSNTGGNTIYF. The V call is TRBV30, the J call TRBJ1-3; TRBD1 is a possible D gene (5 bases). V dropped 3 bases and J dropped 3 bases, with 9 bases sitting between them. This CDR3 is 13 amino acids long. The V gene's germline CDR1 is GTSNPN and CDR2 SVGIG (reference sequence).

This clone was counted a few times. The gene calls are TRBV5-6 and TRBJ2-7, with D perhaps TRBD2 (6 bases). From germline, CDR1 is SGHDT and CDR2 YYEEEE. The CDR3 spans 14 residues. V was clipped by 1 base and J by 3 bases, with 11 bases between them. CDR3 DNA sequence: TGTGCCAGCAGCTTGCAGGGAGGTGACTACGAGCAGTACTTC. It yields the protein CASSLQGGDYEQYF.

This clone has just one count. The chain is built from TRBV6-4 and TRBJ1-2; D might be TRBD1 (6 bases). Looked up from germline, CDR1 is MRHNA and CDR2 is SNTAGT. The V end was cut by 6 bases, the J end by 9 bases, with 14 bases between. The CDR3 consists of 12 residues. Here the CDR3 reads CASSRDRMSYTF. For the CDR3, the DNA is TGTGCCAGCAGCCGCGACAGGATGAGCTACACCTTC.

This chain links TRBV7-2 with TRBJ2-7, with 7 bases fitting TRBD2. The CDR3 runs to 16 residues. Germline V gene lookup returns CDR1 SGHTA and CDR2 FQGNSA. With V trimmed by 5 bases and J by 0 bases, 10 bases remained unmatched. CDR3 amino acids: CASSLTRGGGSYEQYF. In DNA, the CDR3 is TGTGCCAGCAGCCTAACACGGGGCGGGGGCTCCTACGAGCAGTACTTC.

With respect to this clone: The identical CDR3 is also encoded by other nucleotide sequences in the sample. The V and J genes are TRBV2 and TRBJ2-7; 12 bases line up with TRBD1. Looked up from germline, CDR1 is SNHLY and CDR2 is FYNNEI. V shed 7 bases, J shed 5 bases, and the junction held 3 bases outside the gene matches. This CDR3 spans 13 amino acids. CDR3: CASTGTGGNEQYF. As DNA, the CDR3 is TGTGCCAGCACCGGGACAGGGGGCAACGAGCAGTACTTC.

This clone was counted between two and nine times. This sequence joins TRBV4-1 and TRBJ2-7; TRBD1 matches at 9 bases. This CDR3 comprises 14 residues. Germline CDR1 and CDR2: MGHRA and YSYEKL. The ends lost 6 bases at V and 4 bases at J; junction bases unmatched: 7. CDR3 sequence: CASRYRQGGYEQYF. The CDR3 DNA reads as TGCGCCAGCAGATACAGACAGGGGGGTTACGAGCAGTACTTC.

The chain has TRBV27 and TRBJ1-6; 9 bases match TRBD1. The germline CDR1 and CDR2 sequences are MNHEY and SMNVEV (reference sequence). Unmatched junction bases numbered 12, after V lost 6 bases and J lost 0 bases. The CDR3 is 19 amino acids. In nucleotides, the CDR3 is TGTGCCAGCAGGCCACTTGGGACAGGGACAAGCTCCTATAATTCACCCCTCCACTTT. Residues: CASRPLGTGTSSYNSPLHF.

The V and J genes are TRBV14 and TRBJ2-5; 10 nucleotides align to TRBD2. The trim removed 3 bases at V and 4 bases at J, leaving 2 bases unmatched. This CDR3 is 14 amino acids long. The germline gives CDR1 SGHDN, CDR2 FVKESK. The CDR3 spells CASSHLAGVETQYF. The CDR3 bases are TGTGCCAGCAGCCACCTAGCGGGGGTAGAGACCCAGTACTTC.